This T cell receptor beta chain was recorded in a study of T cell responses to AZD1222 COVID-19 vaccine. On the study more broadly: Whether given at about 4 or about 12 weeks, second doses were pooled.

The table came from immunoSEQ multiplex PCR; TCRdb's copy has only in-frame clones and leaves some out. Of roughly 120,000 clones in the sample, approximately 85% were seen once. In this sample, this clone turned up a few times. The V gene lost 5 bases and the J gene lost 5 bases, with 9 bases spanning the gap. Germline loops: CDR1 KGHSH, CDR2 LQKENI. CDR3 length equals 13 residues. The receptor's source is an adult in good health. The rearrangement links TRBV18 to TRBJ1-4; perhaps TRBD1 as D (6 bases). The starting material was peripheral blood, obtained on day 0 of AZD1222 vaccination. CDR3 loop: CASSAGTNEKLFF. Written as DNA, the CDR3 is TGTGCCAGCTCAGCCGGGACAAATGAAAAACTGTTTTTT.